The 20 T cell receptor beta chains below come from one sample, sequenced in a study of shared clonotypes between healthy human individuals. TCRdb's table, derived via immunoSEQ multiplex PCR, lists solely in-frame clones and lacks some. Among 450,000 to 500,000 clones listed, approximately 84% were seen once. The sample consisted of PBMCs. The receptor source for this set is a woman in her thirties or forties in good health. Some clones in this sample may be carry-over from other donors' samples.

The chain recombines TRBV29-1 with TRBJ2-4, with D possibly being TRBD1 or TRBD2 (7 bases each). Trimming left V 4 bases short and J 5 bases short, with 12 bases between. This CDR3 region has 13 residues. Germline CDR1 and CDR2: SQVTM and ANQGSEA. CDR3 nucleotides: TGCAGCGTTGTGGGAGGGGGCGAAAACATTCAGTACTTC. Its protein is CSVVGGGENIQYF.

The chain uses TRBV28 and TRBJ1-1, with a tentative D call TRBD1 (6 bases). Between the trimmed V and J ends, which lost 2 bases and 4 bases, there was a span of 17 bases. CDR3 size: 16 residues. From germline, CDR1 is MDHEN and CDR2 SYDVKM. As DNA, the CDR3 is TGTGCCAGCAGTTTAACAGGGACTCCTTGGGGCACTGAAGCTTTCTTT. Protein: CASSLTGTPWGTEAFF.

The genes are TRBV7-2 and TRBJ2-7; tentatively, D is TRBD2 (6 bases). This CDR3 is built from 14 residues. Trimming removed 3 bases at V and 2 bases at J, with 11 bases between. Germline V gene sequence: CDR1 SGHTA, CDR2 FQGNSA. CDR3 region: CASSFQGGAYEQYF. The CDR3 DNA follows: TGTGCCAGCAGCTTTCAGGGCGGGGCCTACGAGCAGTACTTC.

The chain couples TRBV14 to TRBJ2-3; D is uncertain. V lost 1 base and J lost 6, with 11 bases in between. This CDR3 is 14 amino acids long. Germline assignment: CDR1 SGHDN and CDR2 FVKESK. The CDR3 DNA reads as TGTGCCAGCAGCCAAGTGGAGTGGGTGGATACGCAGTATTTT. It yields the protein CASSQVEWVDTQYF.

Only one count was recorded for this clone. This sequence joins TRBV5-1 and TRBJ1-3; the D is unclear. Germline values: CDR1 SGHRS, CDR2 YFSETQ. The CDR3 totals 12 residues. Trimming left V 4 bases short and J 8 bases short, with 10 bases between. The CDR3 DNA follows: TGCGCCAGCAGCCCGCCAGGAGACACCATATATTTT. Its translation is CASSPPGDTIYF.

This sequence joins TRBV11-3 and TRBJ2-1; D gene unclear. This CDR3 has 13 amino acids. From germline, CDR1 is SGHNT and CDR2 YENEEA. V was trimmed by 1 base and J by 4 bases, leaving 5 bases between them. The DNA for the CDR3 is TGTGCCAGCAGCTTAGCGCAATACAATGAGCAGTTCTTC. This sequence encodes CASSLAQYNEQFF. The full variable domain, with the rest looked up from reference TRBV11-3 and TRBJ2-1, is EAGVVQSPRYKIIEKKQPVAFWCNPISGHNTLYWYLQNLGQGPELLIRYENEEAVDDSQLPKDRFSAERLKGVDSTLKIQPAELGDSAVYLCASSLAQYNEQFFGPGTRLTVL.

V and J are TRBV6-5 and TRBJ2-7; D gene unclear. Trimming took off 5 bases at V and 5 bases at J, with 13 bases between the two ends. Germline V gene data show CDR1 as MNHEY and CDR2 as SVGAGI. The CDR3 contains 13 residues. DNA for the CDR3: TGTGCCAGCAGTACCCGAGATGTCAACGAGCAGTACTTC. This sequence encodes CASSTRDVNEQYF.

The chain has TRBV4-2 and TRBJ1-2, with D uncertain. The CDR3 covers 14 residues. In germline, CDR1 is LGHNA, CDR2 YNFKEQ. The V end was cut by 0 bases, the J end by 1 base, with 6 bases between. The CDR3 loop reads CASSQEQINYGYTF. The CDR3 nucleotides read TGTGCCAGCAGCCAAGAACAGATTAACTATGGCTACACCTTC.

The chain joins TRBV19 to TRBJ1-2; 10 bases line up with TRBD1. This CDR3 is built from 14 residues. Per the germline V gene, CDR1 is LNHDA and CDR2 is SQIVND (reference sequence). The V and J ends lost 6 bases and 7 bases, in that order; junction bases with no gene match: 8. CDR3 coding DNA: TGTGCCAGTAGCACTGGGACAGGGGAAGCTGGCTACACCTTC. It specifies CASSTGTGEAGYTF.

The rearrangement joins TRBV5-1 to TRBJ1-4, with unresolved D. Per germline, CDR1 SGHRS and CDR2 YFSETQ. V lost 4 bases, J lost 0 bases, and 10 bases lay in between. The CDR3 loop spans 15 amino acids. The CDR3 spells CASSRTPATNEKLFF. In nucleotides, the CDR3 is TGCGCCAGCAGCAGGACTCCTGCAACTAATGAAAAACTGTTTTTT. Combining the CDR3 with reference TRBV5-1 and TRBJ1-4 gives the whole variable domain KAGVTQTPRYLIKTRGQQVTLSCSPISGHRSVSWYQQTPGQGLQFLFEYFSETQRNKGNFPGRFSGRQFSNSRSEMNVSTLELGDSALYLCASSRTPATNEKLFFGSGTQLSVL.

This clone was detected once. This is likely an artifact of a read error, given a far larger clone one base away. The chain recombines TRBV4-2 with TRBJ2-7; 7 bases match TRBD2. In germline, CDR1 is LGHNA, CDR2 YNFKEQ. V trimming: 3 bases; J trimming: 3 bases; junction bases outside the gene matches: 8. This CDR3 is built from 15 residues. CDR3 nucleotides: TGTGCCAGCAGCCACGGGACTGGCGGGAGCTACGAGCAGTACTTC. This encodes CASSHGTGGSYEQYF.

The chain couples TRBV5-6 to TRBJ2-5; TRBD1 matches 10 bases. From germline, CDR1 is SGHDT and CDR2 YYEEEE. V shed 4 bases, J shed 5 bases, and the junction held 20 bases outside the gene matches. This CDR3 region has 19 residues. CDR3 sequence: CASSSLATGGEVGRETQYF. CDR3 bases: TGTGCCAGCAGCAGTCTTGCGACAGGGGGCGAGGTCGGTCGGGAGACCCAGTACTTC.

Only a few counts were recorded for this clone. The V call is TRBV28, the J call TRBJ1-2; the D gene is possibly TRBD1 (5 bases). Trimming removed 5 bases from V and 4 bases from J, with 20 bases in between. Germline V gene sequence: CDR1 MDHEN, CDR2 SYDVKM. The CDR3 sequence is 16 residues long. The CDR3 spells CASSLPEAGRFYGYTF. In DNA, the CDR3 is TGTGCCAGCAGTCTTCCGGAGGCAGGGAGGTTCTATGGCTACACCTTC.

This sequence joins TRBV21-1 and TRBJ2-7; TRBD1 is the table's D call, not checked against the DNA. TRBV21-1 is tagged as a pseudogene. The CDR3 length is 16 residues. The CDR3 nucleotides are TGTGCCAGCAGCGCTCGAGAGGGACATCGTTTGCACGAGCAGTACTTC. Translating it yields CASSAREGHRLHEQYF.

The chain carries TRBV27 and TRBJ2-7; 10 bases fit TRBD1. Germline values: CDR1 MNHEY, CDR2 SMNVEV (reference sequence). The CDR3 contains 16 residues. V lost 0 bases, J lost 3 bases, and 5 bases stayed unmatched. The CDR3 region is CASSLSLGDRGYEQYF. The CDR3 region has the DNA TGTGCCAGCAGTTTATCTTTGGGGGACAGGGGCTACGAGCAGTACTTC.

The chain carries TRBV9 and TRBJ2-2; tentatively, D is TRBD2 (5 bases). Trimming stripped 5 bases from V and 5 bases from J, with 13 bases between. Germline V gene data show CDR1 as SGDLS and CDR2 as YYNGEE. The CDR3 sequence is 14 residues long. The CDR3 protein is CASRERERTGELFF. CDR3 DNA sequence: TGTGCCAGCAGGGAGAGGGAGAGGACCGGGGAGCTGTTTTTT.

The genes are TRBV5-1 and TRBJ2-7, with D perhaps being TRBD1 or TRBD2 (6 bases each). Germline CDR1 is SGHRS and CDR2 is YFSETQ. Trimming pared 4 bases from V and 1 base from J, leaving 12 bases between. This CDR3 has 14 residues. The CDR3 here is CASSGGGDSYEQYF. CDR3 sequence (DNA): TGCGCCAGCAGCGGAGGGGGTGATTCCTACGAGCAGTACTTC.

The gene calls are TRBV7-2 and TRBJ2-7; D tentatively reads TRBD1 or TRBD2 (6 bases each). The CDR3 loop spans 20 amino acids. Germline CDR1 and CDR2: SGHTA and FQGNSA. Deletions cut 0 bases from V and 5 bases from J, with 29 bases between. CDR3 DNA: TGTGCCAGCAGCTTAGCCCCAAAACTCTGGACCGAGGAGGGGGTCCACGAGCAGTACTTC. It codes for CASSLAPKLWTEEGVHEQYF.

The CDR3, as DNA: TGTGCCAGCAGTTTAGGCAGGGGGACGTGGGAGACCCAGTACTTC. It is translated as CASSLGRGTWETQYF. The chain recombines TRBV28 with TRBJ2-5; 7 nucleotides agree with TRBD1. From germline, CDR1 is MDHEN and CDR2 SYDVKM. The trim removed 2 bases at V and 5 bases at J, leaving 8 bases unmatched. This CDR3 contains 15 residues.

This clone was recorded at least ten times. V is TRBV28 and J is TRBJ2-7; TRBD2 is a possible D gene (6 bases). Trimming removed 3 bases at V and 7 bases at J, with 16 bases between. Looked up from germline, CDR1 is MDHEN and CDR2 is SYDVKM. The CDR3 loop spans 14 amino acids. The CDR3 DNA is TGTGCCAGCAGTTTCACGGGAGCCCTCCCGGAGCAGTACTTC. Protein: CASSFTGALPEQYF.